The 12 T cell receptor beta chains listed next were all sequenced from one sample in a study of regulatory T cells in long-lasting Graves disease. Library construction for TCR beta used iRepertoire HTBI primers and Arm-PCR of CDR3 regions. TCRdb re-analysed the multiplex PCR reads in MiXCR, keeping a single row per CDR3 protein. Here the sample spans 560,000 or so distinct CDR3 sequences, more than 15% being singletons. Time point defined: newly diagnosed GD, antithyroid drugs for less than 3 months. PBMCs provided the RNA from which the TCR library was made. Another study also made use of these data, one on T cells in Graves' hyperthyroidism and ophthalmopathy.

The sequenced sample was peripheral blood mononuclear cells (PBMCs), obtained at new diagnosis, from a patient treated with antithyroid drugs. The receptors derive from a man aged 18-30 years with Graves disease.

This clonotype was seen repeatedly, ten times or more. The gene calls are TRBV9 and TRBJ1-1, with TRBD1 as a possible D gene (6 bases). CDR1 and CDR2 from the germline V gene are SGDLS and YYNGEE. This CDR3 spans 16 amino acids. V dropped 5 bases and J dropped 0 bases, with 17 bases sitting between them. Here the CDR3 DNA reads TGTGCCAGCAGGCCGACAGGTTTTTACATGAACACTGAAGCTTTCTTT. Its protein is CASRPTGFYMNTEAFF. The entire variable domain, with the rest obtained from reference TRBV9 and TRBJ1-1, is as follows: DSGVTQTPKHLITATGQRVTLRCSPRSGDLSVYWYQQSLDQGLQFLIQYYNGEERAKGNILERFSAQQFPDLHSELNLSSLELGDSALYFCASRPTGFYMNTEAFFGQGTRLTVV.

This clonotype appeared many times. The chain joins TRBV27 to TRBJ2-1; no reliable D call. This CDR3 has 10 residues. The germline V gene has CDR1 MNHEY and CDR2 SMNVEV (reference sequence). Trimming took off 9 bases at V and 10 bases at J, with 10 bases between the two ends. The CDR3 sequence: CARMSKEQFF. The CDR3 nucleotides read TGTGCCAGGATGTCAAAAGAGCAGTTCTTC.

J is TRBJ1-2 and V is TRBV5-6; 9 bases map to TRBD1. The CDR3 is made up of 14 amino acids. Trimming cost V 4 bases and J 4 bases; bases outside gene matches: 5. Germline lookup yields CDR1 SGHDT and CDR2 YYEEEE. The DNA for the CDR3 is TGTGCCAGCAGCCAGGACAGGGGTGGCTATGGCTACACCTTC. It yields the protein CASSQDRGGYGYTF.

To note about this clonotype: With a much larger clone just one base away, this may be a read error. Because the CDR3 is missing its conserved closing phenylalanine or tryptophan, this is likely a read error. The chain uses TRBV20-1 and TRBJ2-1, with a possible D match to TRBD2 (6 bases). Per the germline V gene, CDR1 is DFQATT and CDR2 is SNEGSKA (reference sequence). The CDR3 spans 14 residues. V was clipped by 8 bases and J by 1 base, with 15 bases between them. CDR3 sequence (DNA): TGCAGTCCCCAGGGACTCCTATCCTACAATGAGCAGTTCTCC. It codes for CSPQGLLSYNEQFS.

This clonotype was recorded at least ten times. The rearrangement links TRBV6-1 to TRBJ2-3; 7 bases are shared with TRBD2. This CDR3 comprises 14 residues. From germline, CDR1 is MNHNS and CDR2 SASEGT. V was pared by 5 bases and J by 2 bases, with 4 bases of the junction left unmatched. Here the CDR3 reads CASSQREPTDTQYF. As DNA, the CDR3 is TGTGCCAGCAGTCAGCGGGAACCCACAGATACGCAGTATTTT.

This clonotype was seen many times. The chain has TRBV2 and TRBJ2-7; D is uncertain. Trimming left V 5 bases short and J 3 bases short, with 11 bases between. Germline-derived CDR1 and CDR2 are SNHLY and FYNNEI. The CDR3 consists of 13 residues. The CDR3 loop is CASSYSSRYEQYF. The DNA for the CDR3 is TGTGCCAGCAGTTACAGTAGCCGCTACGAGCAGTACTTC. Variable domain in full (rest from reference TRBV2 and TRBJ2-7): EPEVTQTPSHQVTQMGQEVILRCVPISNHLYFYWYRQILGQKVEFLVSFYNNEISEKSEIFDDQFSVERPDGSNFTLKIRSTKLEDSAMYFCASSYSSRYEQYFGPGTRLTVT.

The chain recombines TRBV5-5 with TRBJ2-1; D gene ambiguous. The CDR3 is 16 amino acids. V lost 0 bases and J 8 bases, leaving 18 bases between the germline ends. The V gene's germline CDR1 is SGHKS and CDR2 YYEKEE (reference sequence). CDR3 protein: CASSLGSGPFVDEQFF. As DNA, the CDR3 is TGTGCCAGCAGCTTGGGATCGGGTCCGTTTGTGGATGAGCAGTTCTTC.

The chain is built from TRBV20-1 and TRBJ2-7; 13 nucleotides align to TRBD2. Germline CDR1 DFQATT, CDR2 SNEGSKA (reference sequence). V trimming: 5 bases; J trimming: 3 bases; junction bases outside the gene matches: 1. CDR3 size: 13 residues. The CDR3 DNA reads as TGCAGTGCTCGGACTAGCGGGGGCTACGAGCAGTACTTC. As protein: CSARTSGGYEQYF.

The CDR3 DNA sequence: TGTGCCAGCAGTGGTCGGACGGACAAGGGACAGTCGGGGGCAAATCAGCCCCAGCATTTT. It encodes CASSGRTDKGQSGANQPQHF. This rearrangement joins TRBV2 to TRBJ1-5; the match to TRBD1 covers 7 bases. V shed 4 bases and J 4 bases; nucleotides not matched to a gene: 22. CDR3 size: 20 residues. The germline V gene has CDR1 SNHLY and CDR2 FYNNEI.

This clonotype was counted at least ten times. This chain connects TRBV27 to TRBJ1-5; 9 bases map to TRBD1. The V and J ends lost 5 bases and 3 bases, in that order; junction bases with no gene match: 5. Per germline, CDR1 MNHEY and CDR2 SMNVEV (reference sequence). This CDR3 comprises 15 residues. CDR3 nucleotides: TGTGCCAGCAGTCGGACAGGGGCGTACAATCAGCCCCAGCATTTT. It yields the protein CASSRTGAYNQPQHF.

The chain carries TRBV20-1 and TRBJ2-7; D possibly uses TRBD1 or TRBD2 (5 bases each). The CDR3 spans 13 residues. Trimming shortened V by 0 bases and J by 3 bases, and 9 bases separated the two germline ends. CDR1 is DFQATT, CDR2 SNEGSKA, per germline (reference sequence). CDR3: CSARDGGDYEQYF. CDR3 in DNA: TGCAGTGCTAGAGATGGGGGAGACTACGAGCAGTACTTC.

Remarks on this clonotype: The junction departs from the called germline gene at one end, perhaps through a read error. The rearrangement uses TRBV11-1 and TRBJ2-1; D not resolved. Germline CDR1 and CDR2: SGHAT and FQDESV (reference sequence). The CDR3 length is 15 residues. CDR3 DNA sequence: TGTGCTAGCAGCTCAGAGGTCAGCTCCTACAATGAGCAGTTCTTC. Encoded protein: CASSSEVSSYNEQFF. The full variable domain, rest sourced from reference TRBV11-1 and TRBJ2-1, is EAEVAQSPRYKITEKSQAVAFWCDPISGHATLYWYRQILGQGPELLVQFQDESVVDDSQLPKDRFSAERLKGVDSTLKIQPAELGDSAMYLCASSSEVSSYNEQFFGPGTRLTVL.